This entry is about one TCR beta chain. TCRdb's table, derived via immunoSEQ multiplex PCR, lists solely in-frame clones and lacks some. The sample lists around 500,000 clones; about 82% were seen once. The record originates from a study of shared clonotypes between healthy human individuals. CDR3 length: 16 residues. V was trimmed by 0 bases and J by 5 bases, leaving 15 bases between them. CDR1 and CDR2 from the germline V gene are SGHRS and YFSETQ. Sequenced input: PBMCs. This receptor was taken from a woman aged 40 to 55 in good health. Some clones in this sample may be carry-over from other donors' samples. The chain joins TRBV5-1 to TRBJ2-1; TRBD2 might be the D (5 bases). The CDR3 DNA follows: TGCGCCAGCAGCTTGGCCATTGGGAGTTGGAACAATGAGCAGTTCTTC. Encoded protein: CASSLAIGSWNNEQFF.